This TCR beta chain was sequenced during a study of T cells expressing NK-cell markers (dated by TCRdb to 2020 to 2022). Background on the whole study: Eight donors provided sorted CD3+CD56+NKG2C+, CD3+CD56+NKG2C- and CD3+CD56-NKG2C+ T-cell subsets, whose TCR beta-chain repertoires were profiled. Seven of the eight sequenced donors were HCMV-seropositive and one was HCMV-seronegative. Randomly selected healthy volunteers, three men and five women, were used as the eight sequenced donors. The libraries were sequenced on Illumina HiSeq 2000/2500, MiSeq or NextSeq, producing 2 x 150 bp reads. Beyond this particular receptor, the publication reports: Those dominant clonotypes were again the most abundant among CD3+CD56-NKG2C+ cells in several donors, at roughly 25-65%. Whether the expanded NKG2C-expressing T cell clones were specific for HCMV antigens remained unclear. In roughly six donors, the dominant CD3+CD56+NKG2C+ clonotypes were among the top 10 CD8+ clonotypes and accounted for roughly 1.0-7.5% of CD8+ T cells.

About this clonotype itself: Its cognate antigen has yet to be identified.

To determine HCMV serostatus, a commercial ELISA kit was used to detect HCMV-specific IgG in serum. Peripheral blood mononuclear cells were isolated from blood by Ficoll density gradient centrifugation. Sequenced on an Illumina HiSeq 2000. TCR beta cDNA libraries were prepared using 5'RACE template switching, which introduced a universal primer site and unique molecular identifiers. cDNA synthesis was primed from the TCR beta constant segment and was followed by two successive PCR amplification steps. The paper's processing steps were these. MIGEC was used to demultiplex reads and group the reads by UMI, and MiTCR was used to assemble and quantify clonotypes. Only TCR cDNA sequences supported by at least two reads were kept to exclude erroneous sequences. Downstream repertoire analysis used the tcR package, and clonotypes were matched across fractions by CDR3 nucleotide sequence plus V segment. Antigen specificity was annotated against VDJdb with VDJmatch, allowing one amino acid substitution in CDR3. The reads underwent TCRdb reprocessing, giving one record for each CDR3 protein sequence and no DNA. The V and J calls reflect TCRdb's pipeline rather than the authors' work. The table for this sample lists a few hundred thousand distinct CDR3 sequences. The biggest ten clones account for around 5% of the sample.

The germline V gene specifies MDHEN as CDR1 and SYDVKM as CDR2. Reading from cysteine to phenylalanine, the CDR3 counts 18 amino acids. DNA is not on record. The sequence was obtained from a man between 18 and 69 years old in good health. The chain is assembled from TRBV28 and TRBJ2-1; TCRdb proposes TRBD2, but this gene call is untestable without DNA. Sequenced: blood T cells: a sorted CD56 or NKG2C T cell subset, CD4+ or CD8+ T cells, or bulk PBMC T cells (not recorded which). The CDR3 region has the sequence CASSGLAGRSSSYNEQFF.